A selection of T cell receptor beta chains follows, all from one sample in a study of T cells in Graves' hyperthyroidism and ophthalmopathy. One entry per CDR3 protein, called by TCRdb with MiXCR from the multiplex PCR reads. The sample has approximately 530,000 distinct CDR3 sequences, over 15% seen once; the top ten hold approximately 20%. Sequenced: blood. Every receptor here comes from a woman between 18 and 29 years old with Graves' hyperthyroidism. Both conserved end residues are part of each CDR3. The D gene is left open where the match is weak. Clone size is shown for a subset of rows, as once, few, many or a class of expanded clone.

TRBJ1-1,NA,many,TRBV3-1,CASSQDNGAGRRAFF,TGTGCCAGCAGCCAAGATAATGGGGCAGGAAGGAGAGCTTTCTTT
TRBJ2-1,TRBD2,many,TRBV20-1,CSARDGATGTSGRNEQFF,TGCAGTGCTAGAGATGGGGCAACCGGGACTAGCGGACGCAATGAGCAGTTCTTC
TRBJ1-1,NA,NA,TRBV25-1,CASSERRQAEAFF,TGTGCCAGCAGTGAAAGGCGGCAGGCCGAAGCTTTCTTT
TRBJ1-1,TRBD1,few,TRBV3-1,CASSHRRGLYTEAFF,TGTGCCAGCAGCCACAGGAGGGGGCTTTACACTGAAGCTTTCTTT
TRBJ1-1,TRBD1,many,TRBV3-1,CASSQRTGAWTEAFF,TGTGCCAGCAGCCAACGTACAGGGGCTTGGACTGAAGCTTTCTTT
TRBJ2-1,NA,NA,TRBV9,CASSEWGSYNEQFF,TGTGCCAGCAGCGAGTGGGGCTCCTACAATGAGCAGTTCTTC
TRBJ1-5,NA,NA,TRBV20-1,CSARVAGITDQPQHF,TGCAGTGCTAGAGTGGCAGGGATTACCGATCAGCCCCAGCATTTT
TRBJ1-1,NA,many,TRBV29-1,CSVGRGVNTEAFF,TGCAGCGTTGGTCGAGGCGTGAACACTGAAGCTTTCTTT
TRBJ2-3,TRBD2,many,TRBV6-1,CASSNLAGGLSDTQYF,TGTGCCAGCAGTAACTTAGCGGGGGGGTTATCAGATACGCAGTATTTT
TRBJ2-2,NA,few,TRBV6-4,CASSDLSGELFF,TGTGCCAGCAGTGACCTGTCCGGGGAGCTGTTTTTT
TRBJ2-1,NA,NA,TRBV4-3,CASSQQSGPYNEQFF,TGCGCCAGCAGCCAACAGTCAGGCCCCTACAATGAGCAGTTCTTC
TRBJ2-1,NA,many,TRBV6-5,CASSYSPGRKNEQFF,TGTGCCAGCAGTTACTCTCCAGGGCGAAAGAATGAGCAGTTCTTC
TRBJ2-1,NA,few,TRBV2,CASRGGGLYNEQFF,TGTGCCAGCAGAGGGGGGGGGTTATACAATGAGCAGTTCTTC
TRBJ2-1,NA,few,TRBV24-1,CATSEYRVPAEQFF,TGTGCCACCAGTGAATACCGGGTCCCGGCTGAGCAGTTCTTC
TRBJ2-7,NA,many,TRBV30,CAWNRQFYEQYF,TGTGCCTGGAACCGACAGTTCTACGAGCAGTACTTC
TRBJ1-1,NA,many,TRBV11-3,CASRGGEIEAFF,TGTGCCAGCCGTGGAGGGGAGATAGAAGCTTTCTTT
TRBJ1-4,NA,many,TRBV15,CATSSAGDNEKLFF,TGTGCCACCAGCAGCGCAGGGGATAATGAAAAACTGTTTTTT
TRBJ2-7,TRBD1,NA,TRBV6-1,CASSTGQGWYEQYF,TGTGCCAGCAGCACCGGACAGGGTTGGTACGAGCAGTACTTC
TRBJ2-2,TRBD1,NA,TRBV18,CASSATGDTGELFF,TGTGCCAGCTCAGCGACAGGGGACACCGGGGAGCTGTTTTTT
TRBJ1-2,TRBD1,few,TRBV27,CASRKTGVNYGYTF,TGTGCCAGCAGAAAGACAGGGGTTAACTATGGCTACACCTTC
TRBJ2-7,NA,NA,TRBV12-3/TRBV12-4,CASSFAGGDYEQYF,TGTGCCAGCAGTTTCGCCGGGGGCGACTACGAGCAGTACTTC
TRBJ1-3,TRBD1,many,TRBV20-1,CSALRGDRRTGNTIYF,TGCAGTGCTCTACGGGGGGACAGGAGGACTGGAAACACCATATATTTT
TRBJ2-2,NA,many,TRBV4-1,CASSHPTRTTGELFF,TGCGCCAGCAGCCACCCGACTAGGACCACCGGGGAGCTGTTTTTT
TRBJ2-1,NA,many,TRBV11-2,CASTPWAGPSYNEQFF,TGTGCCAGCACACCGTGGGCGGGGCCCTCCTACAATGAGCAGTTCTTC
TRBJ1-2,NA,many,TRBV12-3/TRBV12-4,CASSLAPRDYGYTF,TGTGCCAGCAGTTTAGCGCCAAGGGACTATGGCTACACCTTC
TRBJ2-1,TRBD2,NA,TRBV7-2,CASSMTSGNNEQFF,TGTGCCAGCAGCATGACTAGCGGGAACAATGAGCAGTTCTTC
TRBJ2-2,TRBD1,once,TRBV2,CASRLRTGGAGELFF,TGTGCCAGCAGGCTACGGACAGGGGGCGCCGGGGAGCTGTTTTTT
TRBJ2-5,NA,few,TRBV15,CATSRDFVRQETQYF,TGTGCCACCAGCAGAGATTTCGTCAGGCAAGAGACCCAGTACTTC
TRBJ1-2,NA,many,TRBV6-2/TRBV6-3,CASRTDYGYTF,TGTGCCAGCAGGACAGACTATGGCTACACCTTC
TRBJ2-7,TRBD2,NA,TRBV7-9,CASSLALAGTQYF,TGTGCCAGCAGCTTAGCATTAGCGGGGACGCAGTACTTC
TRBJ2-5,TRBD2,NA,TRBV5-6,CASSPRLAVETQYF,TGTGCCAGCAGCCCGAGACTAGCGGTCGAGACCCAGTACTTC
TRBJ1-6,TRBD1,many,TRBV30,CAWKRQGAYGWSPLHF,TGTGCCTGGAAGAGACAGGGGGCGTATGGGTGGTCACCCCTCCACTTT
TRBJ1-6,NA,few,TRBV13,CASSSSGGEAPLHF,TGTGCCAGCAGCTCCTCGGGGGGCGAAGCACCCCTCCACTTT
TRBJ1-2,NA,many,TRBV5-1,CASSKRPTELEGYTF,TGCGCCAGCAGCAAAAGACCGACGGAGTTGGAGGGCTACACCTTC
TRBJ2-1,NA,once,TRBV30,CAWIPRSRWKDNEQFF,TGTGCCTGGATTCCCCGTAGTCGGTGGAAGGATAATGAGCAGTTCTTC